This T cell receptor (beta chain) was obtained from a study of blood T cells in healthy people across ages. Findings of the study overall: Considered underestimates were the diversity estimates obtained from one million T cells. Both naive CD4+ cell counts and diversity were greater in long-lived donors than in aged donors.

V lost 3 bases, J lost 5 bases, and 4 bases lay in between. In germline, CDR1 is ENHRY, CDR2 SYGVKD. CDR3 length: 11 residues. Regarding this clonotype: Its target is not known.

Researchers isolated at least 7 million PBMCs per sample. Primers used in a second PCR of roughly 6 to 11 cycles were a sample-barcoded 5' primer and a J-beta primer mix. Each of the cDNA molecules was tagged by a template-switch adaptor with 12 random nucleotides. TCRdb reprocessed the 5' RACE reads via MiXCR and lists one record per CDR3 protein. The sample carries around 780,000 distinct CDR3 sequences, about 56% recorded once. This clonotype was sampled from a man in his forties in good health. The sample consisted of blood. The chain links TRBV10-3 to TRBJ1-2; no definite D call. CDR3 region: CAISDEYGYTF. DNA for the CDR3: TGTGCCATCAGTGACGAGTATGGCTACACCTTC.